Following are 24 T cell receptor beta chains from one sample sequenced in a study of shared clonotypes between healthy human individuals (TCRdb year 2020). Libraries were prepared through the immunoSEQ multiplex PCR assay. TCRdb retrieved this table from immuneACCESS and kept in-frame rearrangements only. Not all clones are present; in checked studies, unresolved V genes account for under half, and no reason is known for the remainder. Counted in this sample were approximately 980,000 clones; over 75% of them appeared once. The ten largest make up approximately 1.5% of the sample. The sequencing sample was made of memory CD4+ T cells sorted from blood. In the paper's terms, the cell subset or site label means: CD45RA-negative fraction. Receptors originate from a man aged 18 to 30 in good health.

This clone was counted a few times. V gene TRBV2 combines with J gene TRBJ2-3; 8 nucleotides line up with TRBD2. Germline CDR1 is SNHLY and CDR2 is FYNNEI. The CDR3 spans 14 residues. V lost 7 bases and J lost 4; bases outside the gene matches: 7. CDR3: CASMGLVTSDTQYF. CDR3 DNA sequence: TGTGCCAGCATGGGACTAGTCACCTCAGATACGCAGTATTTT.

In its sample, this clone was seen many times. Other DNA sequences in this sample translate to the same CDR3. This rearrangement joins TRBV4-1 to TRBJ2-5; the D gene is possibly TRBD2 (5 bases). With 2 bases removed from V and 5 bases from J, the gap between germline ends came to 9 bases. Germline V gene data show CDR1 as MGHRA and CDR2 as YSYEKL. This CDR3 contains 13 residues. In DNA, the CDR3 is TGCGCCAGCAGCCAATGGAGAGGGGAGACCCAGTACTTC. Translation: CASSQWRGETQYF.

V is TRBV7-2 and J is TRBJ1-1; D perhaps matches TRBD1 (6 bases). There are 15 residues in the CDR3. Germline lookup yields CDR1 SGHTA and CDR2 FQGNSA. V lost 1 base, J lost 1 base, and 10 bases lay in between. The CDR3 bases are TGTGCCAGCAGCTTAGGTTTGGGGGCGAACACTGAAGCTTTCTTT. Its protein is CASSLGLGANTEAFF. Complete variable domain (other parts from reference TRBV7-2 and TRBJ1-1): GAGVSQSPSNKVTEKGKDVELRCDPISGHTALYWYRQSLGQGLEFLIYFQGNSAPDKSGLPSDRFSAERTGGSVSTLTIQRTQQEDSAVYLCASSLGLGANTEAFFGQGTRLTVV.

The rearrangement links TRBV11-2 to TRBJ1-2, with D tentatively TRBD1 (5 bases). V gave up 4 bases and J gave up 5 bases, with 17 bases separating them. The CDR3 contains 15 residues. Germline lookup yields CDR1 SGHAT and CDR2 FQNNGV. CDR3: CASSSGGVAGYGYTF. CDR3 nucleotide sequence: TGTGCCAGCAGCTCGGGGGGGGTCGCAGGATATGGCTACACCTTC.

This clone was detected only a few times. This chain links TRBV4-2 with TRBJ2-7, with 10 bases identical to TRBD1. There are 17 residues in the CDR3. The V and J ends lost 0 bases and 3 bases, in that order; junction bases with no gene match: 8. Germline lookup yields CDR1 LGHNA and CDR2 YNFKEQ. CDR3 in DNA: TGTGCCAGCAGCCAAGAGGGGGGGACAGGGGCTAACTACGAGCAGTACTTC. This encodes CASSQEGGTGANYEQYF.

The chain carries TRBV27 and TRBJ1-6; D is possibly TRBD1 (6 bases). Per the germline V gene, CDR1 is MNHEY and CDR2 is SMNVEV (reference sequence). CDR3 length: 15 residues. Trimming took off 4 bases at V and 8 bases at J, with 15 bases between the two ends. The CDR3 is CASSWGARSHSPLHF. The DNA of the CDR3 is TGTGCCAGCAGTTGGGGGGCGAGGTCCCATTCACCCCTCCACTTT.

This clone appeared many times. This rearrangement joins TRBV30 to TRBJ1-3; a possible D gene is TRBD1 (5 bases). The CDR3 is made up of 16 amino acids. Trimming cost V 1 base and J 4 bases, with 17 bases left between them. Germline CDR1 GTSNPN, CDR2 SVGIG (reference sequence). DNA of the CDR3: TGTGCCTGGAGTGGGGGACTCGGGGAGTTCGGAAACACCATATATTTT. This codes for CAWSGGLGEFGNTIYF.

The CDR3 sequence is CASSGLGGSGTEAFF. CDR3 nucleotide sequence: TGCGCCAGCAGCGGGCTGGGGGGCTCGGGGACTGAAGCTTTCTTT. The chain has TRBV5-1 and TRBJ1-1; D is possibly TRBD1 (6 bases). V lost 4 bases, J lost 5 bases, and 18 bases lay in between. This CDR3 region has 15 residues. The germline V gene encodes CDR1 SGHRS and CDR2 YFSETQ.

This sequence joins TRBV6-1 and TRBJ2-3; the D is unclear. Germline CDR1 reads MNHNS; CDR2 reads SASEGT. CDR3 length: 13 residues. V lost 4 bases to trimming and J lost 6 bases, with 11 bases between them. The CDR3 region is CASSVPPWDTQYF. The CDR3 region has the DNA TGTGCCAGCAGTGTCCCACCGTGGGATACGCAGTATTTT.

The gene calls are TRBV5-6 and TRBJ2-1; D tentatively reads TRBD1 or TRBD2 (5 bases each). This CDR3 comprises 15 residues. The germline CDR1 and CDR2 sequences are SGHDT and YYEEEE. The ends were cut back, 4 bases at V and 1 base at J, with 12 bases in the middle. In nucleotides, the CDR3 is TGTGCCAGCAGCGGGGGTCGACATTCCTACAATGAGCAGTTCTTC. As protein: CASSGGRHSYNEQFF.

The genes are TRBV27 and TRBJ2-3; D gene uncertain. V lost 7 bases and J 6 bases, leaving 11 bases between the germline ends. The germline CDR1 and CDR2 sequences are MNHEY and SMNVEV (reference sequence). The length of the CDR3 is 12 residues. CDR3 sequence reads: CASMGLSDTQYF. CDR3 nucleotide sequence: TGTGCCAGCATGGGGTTGTCCGATACGCAGTATTTT.

The chain uses TRBV5-1 and TRBJ2-2; 7 bases agree with TRBD2. Germline CDR1 SGHRS, CDR2 YFSETQ. The CDR3 runs to 18 residues. V lost 0 bases and J lost 0; bases outside the gene matches: 8. The chain's CDR3 is CASSLAQRAGANTGELFF. The CDR3 nucleotides read TGCGCCAGCAGCTTGGCCCAAAGGGCGGGGGCGAACACCGGGGAGCTGTTTTTT.

The gene calls are TRBV5-6 and TRBJ2-1; D is perhaps TRBD1 or TRBD2 (5 bases each). The V gene's germline CDR1 is SGHDT and CDR2 YYEEEE. The V end lost 5 bases, the J end lost 0 bases, and 12 bases lay between the germline ends. The CDR3 runs to 15 residues. CDR3 protein: CASSSGASSYNEQFF. CDR3 bases: TGTGCCAGCAGTTCCGGGGCCTCCTCCTACAATGAGCAGTTCTTC.

This clone was counted only a few times. CDR3 region: CASRVDRGLDGYTF. The CDR3, as DNA: TGTGCCAGCAGGGTGGACAGGGGGCTAGATGGCTACACCTTC. The genes are TRBV7-2 and TRBJ1-2, with 11 bases that match TRBD1. In germline, CDR1 is SGHTA, CDR2 FQGNSA. The CDR3 runs 14 residues. V was pared by 6 bases and J by 6 bases, with 6 bases of the junction left unmatched.

This clone was counted only a few times. At the DNA level, this CDR3 is encoded by other sequences in the same sample as well. The chain employs TRBV18 and TRBJ1-6; D gene uncertain. CDR3 length equals 13 residues. Per the germline V gene, CDR1 is KGHSH and CDR2 is LQKENI. Trimming cost V 3 bases and J 6 bases, with 6 bases left between them. CDR3 nucleotide sequence: TGTGCCAGCTCACCTGTCGGTAATTCACCCCTCCACTTT. This translates into CASSPVGNSPLHF.

The chain employs TRBV28 and TRBJ2-7; D uncertain. CDR1 and CDR2 from the germline V gene are MDHEN and SYDVKM. The CDR3 loop spans 12 amino acids. V lost 2 bases and J lost 3, with 5 bases in between. The CDR3 nucleotides are TGTGCCAGCAGTTTAGTGCGCTACGAGCAGTACTTC. It translates to CASSLVRYEQYF. Filled out from reference TRBV28 and TRBJ2-7, the complete variable domain reads DVKVTQSSRYLVKRTGEKVFLECVQDMDHENMFWYRQDPGLGLRLIYFSYDVKMKEKGDIPEGYSVSREKKERFSLILESASTNQTSMYLCASSLVRYEQYFGPGTRLTVT.

The rearrangement uses TRBV6-5 and TRBJ2-7; 8 bases map to TRBD1. The J segment lost 4 bases and the V segment lost 6 bases, leaving 5 bases of the junction unmatched. The CDR3 is 13 amino acids. Germline CDR1 and CDR2: MNHEY and SVGAGI. CDR3 in DNA: TGTGCCAGCAGATTGGACAGGGAATACGAGCAGTACTTC. Its protein product is CASRLDREYEQYF.

The DNA for the CDR3 is TGTGCCAGCAGCTACTCAGGGAGAACTAATGAAAAACTGTTTTTT. This translates into CASSYSGRTNEKLFF. This rearrangement joins TRBV11-2 to TRBJ1-4; D might be TRBD1 (5 bases). CDR1 is SGHAT, CDR2 FQNNGV, per germline. The CDR3 is made up of 15 amino acids. Trimming cost V 4 bases and J 1 base, with 10 bases left between them.

The chain carries TRBV4-3 and TRBJ1-6, with 8 bases matching TRBD1. Germline CDR1 LGHNA, CDR2 YSLEER. This CDR3 spans 15 amino acids. The ends lost 1 base at V and 9 bases at J; junction bases unmatched: 5. The CDR3 loop reads CASSQGTGLGSPLHF. The DNA for the CDR3 is TGCGCCAGCAGCCAAGGGACAGGGTTAGGTTCACCCCTCCACTTT.

V gene TRBV6-1 combines with J gene TRBJ2-5; TRBD2 matches at 7 bases. CDR1 and CDR2 (germline): MNHNS, SASEGT. V shed 8 bases, J shed 1 base, and the junction held 4 bases outside the gene matches. This CDR3 spans 13 amino acids. CDR3 nucleotides: TGTGCCAGCGGTCTAGCGGTCCAAGAGACCCAGTACTTC. Translation gives CASGLAVQETQYF.

CDR3 amino acids: CASSLRGASEQYF. CDR3 DNA sequence: TGTGCCAGCAGCTTACGGGGAGCTTCCGAGCAGTACTTC. This sequence joins TRBV7-9 and TRBJ2-7; a possible D gene is TRBD2 (5 bases). The CDR3 runs to 13 residues. Trimming took 2 bases from V and 6 from J, leaving 11 bases between them. Germline V gene lookup returns CDR1 SEHNR and CDR2 FQNEAQ (reference sequence).

This chain links TRBV6-5 with TRBJ1-3; D ambiguous. Germline CDR1 and CDR2: MNHEY and SVGAGI. This CDR3 has 14 residues. The ends were cut back, 7 bases at V and 1 base at J, with 11 bases in the middle. Here the CDR3 reads CASMGLESGNTIYF. CDR3 DNA: TGTGCCAGCATGGGCCTAGAATCTGGAAACACCATATATTTT.

The rearrangement links TRBV30 to TRBJ1-4, with 12 nucleotides matching TRBD1. Germline V gives CDR1 GTSNPN, CDR2 SVGIG (reference sequence). The CDR3 contains 16 residues. The junction had 8 bases not matched to a gene; V was cut back by 1 base and J by 8 bases. The CDR3 loop is CAWSAGTGGFQEKLFF. The CDR3 DNA reads as TGTGCCTGGAGTGCCGGGACAGGGGGCTTTCAGGAAAAACTGTTTTTT.

V gene TRBV5-1 combines with J gene TRBJ2-7; 12 nucleotides align to TRBD1. Trimming at V came to 1 base and at J to 5 bases, leaving 4 bases not matched to a gene. Looked up from germline, CDR1 is SGHRS and CDR2 is YFSETQ. The CDR3 has 15 residues. The CDR3 DNA reads as TGCGCCAGCAGCTTGTGGGGACAGGGGGCCGACGAGCAGTACTTC. Protein: CASSLWGQGADEQYF.